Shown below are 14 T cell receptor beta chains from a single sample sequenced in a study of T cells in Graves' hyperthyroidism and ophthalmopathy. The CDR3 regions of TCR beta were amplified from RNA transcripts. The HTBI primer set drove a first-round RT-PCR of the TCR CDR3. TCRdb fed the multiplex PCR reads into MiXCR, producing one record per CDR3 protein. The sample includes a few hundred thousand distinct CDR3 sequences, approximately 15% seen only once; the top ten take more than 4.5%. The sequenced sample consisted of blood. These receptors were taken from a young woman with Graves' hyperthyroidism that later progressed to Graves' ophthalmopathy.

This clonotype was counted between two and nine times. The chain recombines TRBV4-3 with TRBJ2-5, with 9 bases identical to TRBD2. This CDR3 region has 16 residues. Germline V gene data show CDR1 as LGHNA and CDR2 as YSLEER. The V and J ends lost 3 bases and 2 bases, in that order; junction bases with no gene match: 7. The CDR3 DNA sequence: TGCGCCAGCAGCCAGTTAGCGGGAGAAGGGCAAGAGACCCAGTACTTC. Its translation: CASSQLAGEGQETQYF.

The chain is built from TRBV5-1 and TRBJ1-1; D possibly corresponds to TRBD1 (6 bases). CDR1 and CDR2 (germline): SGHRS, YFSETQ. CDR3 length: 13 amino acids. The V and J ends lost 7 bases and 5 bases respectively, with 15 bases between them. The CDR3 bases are TGCGCCAGCCATGAGGGGGGGGCAACTGAAGCTTTCTTT. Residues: CASHEGGATEAFF.

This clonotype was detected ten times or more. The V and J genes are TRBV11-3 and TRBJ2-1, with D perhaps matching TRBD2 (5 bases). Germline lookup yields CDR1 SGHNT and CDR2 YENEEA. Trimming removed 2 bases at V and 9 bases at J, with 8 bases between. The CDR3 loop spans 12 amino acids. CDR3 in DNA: TGTGCCAGCAGCTTACCGGGGAGTGAGCAGTTCTTC. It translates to CASSLPGSEQFF.

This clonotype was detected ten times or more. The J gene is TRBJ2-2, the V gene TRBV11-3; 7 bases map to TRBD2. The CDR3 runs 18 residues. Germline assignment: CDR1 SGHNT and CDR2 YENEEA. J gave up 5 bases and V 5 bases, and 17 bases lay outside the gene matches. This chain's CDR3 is CASSLRGRRAGVTGELFF. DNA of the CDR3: TGTGCCAGCAGCCTCCGCGGGCGAAGGGCGGGAGTAACCGGGGAGCTGTTTTTT.

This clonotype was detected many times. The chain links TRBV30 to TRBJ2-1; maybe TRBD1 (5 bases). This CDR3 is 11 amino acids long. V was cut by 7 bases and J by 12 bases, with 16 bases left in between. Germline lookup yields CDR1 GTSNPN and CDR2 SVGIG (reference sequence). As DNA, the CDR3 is TGTGCCTCGATCAGGGATGCGGTGCAGTTCTTC. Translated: CASIRDAVQFF.

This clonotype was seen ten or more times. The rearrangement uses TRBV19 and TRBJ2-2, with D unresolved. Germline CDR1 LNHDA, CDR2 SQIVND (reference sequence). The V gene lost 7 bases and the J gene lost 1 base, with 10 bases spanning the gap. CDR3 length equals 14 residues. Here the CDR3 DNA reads TGTGCCAGTAAGGCAGCTGAGAACACCGGGGAGCTGTTTTTT. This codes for CASKAAENTGELFF. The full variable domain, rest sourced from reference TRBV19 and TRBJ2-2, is DGGITQSPKYLFRKEGQNVTLSCEQNLNHDAMYWYRQDPGQGLRLIYYSQIVNDFQKGDIAEGYSVSREKKESFPLTVTSAQKNPTAFYLCASKAAENTGELFFGEGSRLTVL.

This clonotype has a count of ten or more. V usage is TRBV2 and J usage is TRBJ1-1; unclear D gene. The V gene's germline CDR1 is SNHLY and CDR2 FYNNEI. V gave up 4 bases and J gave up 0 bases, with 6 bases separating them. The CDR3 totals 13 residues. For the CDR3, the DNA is TGTGCCAGCAGTGGGTATATGAACACTGAAGCTTTCTTT. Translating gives CASSGYMNTEAFF.

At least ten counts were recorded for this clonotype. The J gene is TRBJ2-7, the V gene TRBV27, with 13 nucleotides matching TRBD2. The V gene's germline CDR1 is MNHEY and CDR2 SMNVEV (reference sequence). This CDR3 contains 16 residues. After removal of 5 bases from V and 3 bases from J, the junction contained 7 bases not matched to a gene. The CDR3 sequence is CASSGTSGIRLYEQYF. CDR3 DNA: TGTGCCAGCAGTGGGACTAGCGGGATCAGACTCTACGAGCAGTACTTC.

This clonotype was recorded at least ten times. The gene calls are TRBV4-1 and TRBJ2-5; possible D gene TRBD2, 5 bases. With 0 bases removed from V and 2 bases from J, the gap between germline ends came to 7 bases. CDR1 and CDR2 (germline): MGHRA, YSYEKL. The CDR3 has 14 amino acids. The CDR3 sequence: CASSQDKRQETQYF. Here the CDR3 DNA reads TGCGCCAGCAGCCAAGATAAGCGGCAAGAGACCCAGTACTTC.

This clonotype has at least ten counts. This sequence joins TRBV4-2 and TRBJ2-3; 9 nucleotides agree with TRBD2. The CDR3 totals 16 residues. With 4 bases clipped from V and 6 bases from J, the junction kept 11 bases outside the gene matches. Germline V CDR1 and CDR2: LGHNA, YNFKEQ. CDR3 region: CASSPFPTSGSDTQYF. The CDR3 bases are TGTGCCAGCAGCCCCTTCCCGACTAGCGGATCGGATACGCAGTATTTT.

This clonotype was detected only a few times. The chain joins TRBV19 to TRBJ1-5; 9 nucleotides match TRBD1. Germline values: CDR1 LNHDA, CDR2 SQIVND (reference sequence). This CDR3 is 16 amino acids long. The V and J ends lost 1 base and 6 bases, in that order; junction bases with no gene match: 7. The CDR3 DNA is TGTGCCAGTAGTATAGGGAAAGGGACAGGGCTTCAGCCCCAGCATTTT. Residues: CASSIGKGTGLQPQHF.

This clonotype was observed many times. CDR3 in amino acids: CASSRDQHTGELFF. Here the CDR3 DNA reads TGTGCCAGCAGCCGGGACCAGCACACCGGGGAGCTGTTTTTT. The gene calls are TRBV9 and TRBJ2-2; D tentatively reads TRBD1 or TRBD2 (5 bases each). V gave up 4 bases and J gave up 3 bases, with 10 bases separating them. From germline, CDR1 is SGDLS and CDR2 YYNGEE. The CDR3 loop spans 14 amino acids.

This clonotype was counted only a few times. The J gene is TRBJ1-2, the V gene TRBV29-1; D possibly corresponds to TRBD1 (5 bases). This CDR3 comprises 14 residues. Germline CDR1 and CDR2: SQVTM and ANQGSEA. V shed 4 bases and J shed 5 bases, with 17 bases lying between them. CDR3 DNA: TGCAGCGTTGCGACAGAGGCCCTCCGATATGGCTACACCTTC. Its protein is CSVATEALRYGYTF.

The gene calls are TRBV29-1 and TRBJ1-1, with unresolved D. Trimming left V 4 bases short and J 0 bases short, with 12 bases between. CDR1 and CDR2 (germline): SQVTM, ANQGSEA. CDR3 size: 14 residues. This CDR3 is CSVVGRMLNTEAFF. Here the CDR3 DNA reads TGCAGCGTTGTCGGTCGCATGCTGAACACTGAAGCTTTCTTT.